The 20 T cell receptor beta chains below come from one sample, sequenced in a study of T cells in Graves' hyperthyroidism and ophthalmopathy (dated by TCRdb to about 2019). Libraries came from multiplex PCR. The data were produced on an Illumina HiSeq 2000. Amplification of TCR beta CDR3 regions was carried out from RNA transcripts. The first round of RT-PCR for the TCR CDR3 was performed with the HTBI primer set and the Qiagen OneStep RT-PCR kit. TCRdb applied fastp at Q25 and MiXCR to the public reads, then kept only in-frame beta chains. Records with the same CDR3 protein are collapsed into one entry carrying the most frequent genes and DNA. The sample profile shows approximately 400,000 distinct CDR3 sequences; 20% to 25% of them were found once. Around 70% of the sample comes from the top ten. Sequencing input: blood. Receptors originate from a man aged 45-60 years with Graves' hyperthyroidism.

V is TRBV6-5 and J is TRBJ1-2, with 8 bases lining up with TRBD1. The trim removed 2 bases at V and 3 bases at J, leaving 2 bases unmatched. The CDR3 totals 14 residues. Germline CDR1 is MNHEY and CDR2 is SVGAGI. CDR3 sequence reads: CASSYPTGDYGYTF. CDR3 nucleotides: TGTGCCAGCAGTTACCCGACAGGGGACTATGGCTACACCTTC.

The gene calls are TRBV13 and TRBJ2-1; TRBD2 aligns across 10 bases. This CDR3 has 16 residues. Germline values: CDR1 PRHDT, CDR2 FYEKMQ (reference sequence). V gave up 4 bases and J gave up 10 bases; unmatched junction bases: 13. The CDR3 sequence is CASSSPRGLAVGEQFF. The CDR3 nucleotides are TGTGCCAGCAGCTCTCCCCGAGGACTAGCGGTGGGGGAGCAGTTCTTC.

Only a few counts were recorded for this clonotype. The rearrangement links TRBV9 to TRBJ2-3; a possible D gene is TRBD1 (5 bases). This CDR3 region has 15 residues. Trimming removed 1 base from V and 6 bases from J, with 15 bases in between. CDR1 and CDR2 (germline): SGDLS, YYNGEE. The CDR3 DNA reads as TGTGCCAGCAGCGTAAGCCAGGGCCTACCCGATACGCAGTATTTT. Protein sequence: CASSVSQGLPDTQYF.

This clonotype was seen many times. This chain connects TRBV28 to TRBJ2-1; no clear D gene. This CDR3 has 16 amino acids. The germline gives CDR1 MDHEN, CDR2 SYDVKM. With 2 bases removed from V and 2 bases from J, the gap between germline ends came to 13 bases. CDR3 sequence reads: CASSLHEPLPYNEQFF. The DNA of the CDR3 is TGTGCCAGCAGTTTACATGAACCGCTACCCTACAATGAGCAGTTCTTC.

The rearrangement uses TRBV6-1 and TRBJ2-7; 7 nucleotides line up with TRBD1. This CDR3 has 14 amino acids. V lost 6 bases to trimming and J lost 0 bases; unmatched junction nucleotides: 5. Per the germline V gene, CDR1 is MNHNS and CDR2 is SASEGT. CDR3 sequence reads: CASRTGLSSYEQYF. As DNA, the CDR3 is TGTGCCAGCAGGACAGGGCTAAGCTCCTACGAGCAGTACTTC.

V gene TRBV7-8 combines with J gene TRBJ2-1; TRBD2 agrees at 13 bases. The CDR3 loop spans 17 amino acids. CDR1 is SGHVS and CDR2 is FQNEAQ in the germline V gene. Trimming removed 2 bases from V and 7 bases from J; junction bases left unmatched: 8. The CDR3 DNA reads TGTGCCAGCAGCTTATTTCCCAGGACTAGCGGGAGAAATGAGCAGTTCTTC. Residues: CASSLFPRTSGRNEQFF.

The chain carries TRBV12-3 or TRBV12-4 and TRBJ2-2; D not resolved. CDR3 length equals 14 residues. Trimming pared 2 bases from V and 0 bases from J, leaving 4 bases between. In DNA, the CDR3 is TGTGCCAGCAGTTTACATGCGAACACCGGGGAGCTGTTTTTT. Protein sequence: CASSLHANTGELFF.

The rearrangement links TRBV7-3 to TRBJ2-7, with D maybe TRBD2 (7 bases). Germline V gives CDR1 SGHTA, CDR2 FQGTGA. CDR3 length: 14 residues. V was cut by 2 bases and J by 5 bases, with 13 bases left in between. CDR3 nucleotides: TGTGCCAGCAGCTTAGTTGGGGGGGCTAACGAGCAGTACTTC. Its protein is CASSLVGGANEQYF.

Notes on this clonotype: A much larger clonotype is one base distant, so this may be a read error. V usage is TRBV7-9 and J usage is TRBJ2-7; TRBD2 matches at 7 bases. The CDR3 totals 14 residues. The germline V gene has CDR1 SEHNR and CDR2 FQNEAQ (reference sequence). CDR3 coding DNA: TGTGCCAGCAGCTCAGGGACTACCAACTACGCGCAGTACTTC. Its protein is CASSSGTTNYAQYF.

This sequence joins TRBV15 and TRBJ1-1; D gene ambiguous. Germline CDR1 LNHNV, CDR2 YYDKDF (reference sequence). This CDR3 has 13 amino acids. V lost 5 bases, J lost 2 bases, and 9 bases lay in between. CDR3 in amino acids: CATSQTPNTEAFF. The CDR3 DNA follows: TGTGCCACCAGCCAGACCCCTAACACTGAAGCTTTCTTT.

The CDR3 sequence is CASSLVKTSGRTNEQFF. The DNA for the CDR3 is TGTGCCAGCAGCTTAGTTAAGACTAGCGGGAGAACGAATGAGCAGTTCTTC. The chain has TRBV11-2 and TRBJ2-1; 12 positions match TRBD2. V shed 1 base, J shed 7 bases, and the junction held 8 bases outside the gene matches. CDR3 size: 17 residues. From germline, CDR1 is SGHAT and CDR2 FQNNGV.

The chain uses TRBV19 and TRBJ1-2; D might be TRBD1 (5 bases). V lost 5 bases and J 2 bases, leaving 15 bases between the germline ends. The CDR3 runs 15 residues. Germline CDR1 LNHDA, CDR2 SQIVND (reference sequence). The CDR3 reads CASSPRGSPNYGYTF. The CDR3 DNA reads as TGTGCCAGTAGTCCTCGGGGCAGTCCCAACTATGGCTACACCTTC.

As for this clonotype: This may be a read error, as it is one base from a much larger clone. The CDR3 loop reads CATSGSRASYGYTF. CDR3 nucleotides: TGTGCCACCAGCGGATCCAGAGCTAGCTATGGCTACACCTTC. The rearrangement links TRBV15 to TRBJ1-2, with D uncertain. Between the trimmed V and J ends, which lost 5 bases and 4 bases, there was a span of 14 bases. Germline CDR1 LNHNV, CDR2 YYDKDF (reference sequence). The CDR3 has 14 residues.

V and J are TRBV4-2 and TRBJ2-7; TRBD1 matches at 7 bases. Trimming removed 0 bases from V and 3 bases from J; junction bases left unmatched: 8. Germline CDR1 is LGHNA and CDR2 is YNFKEQ. The CDR3 loop spans 16 amino acids. CDR3 sequence: CASSQDQGQRVYEQYF. The CDR3 DNA reads TGTGCCAGCAGCCAAGATCAGGGACAGAGGGTCTACGAGCAGTACTTC.

This clonotype was seen a handful of times. For the CDR3, the DNA is TGTGCCAGCAGCCGGACTCTTACAGGGGGCGTCACTGAAGCTTTCTTT. Its translation is CASSRTLTGGVTEAFF. The chain couples TRBV3-1 to TRBJ1-1; 9 nucleotides match TRBD1. Germline V gene lookup returns CDR1 LGHDT and CDR2 YNNKEL (reference sequence). Germline trimming cut 4 bases from V and 4 bases from J; bases unmatched to any gene: 10. This CDR3 has 16 residues.

This clonotype was recorded many times. The chain is built from TRBV3-1 and TRBJ2-1; 8 bases align to TRBD2. V lost 3 bases, J lost 4 bases, and 2 bases stayed unmatched. The CDR3 consists of 14 residues. Germline-derived CDR1 and CDR2 are LGHDT and YNNKEL (reference sequence). CDR3 nucleotide sequence: TGTGCCAGCAGCCACGGCGGGGGGTACAATGAGCAGTTCTTC. This translates into CASSHGGGYNEQFF.

The chain joins TRBV6-2 or TRBV6-3 to TRBJ2-5, with 7 bases fitting TRBD2. Germline CDR1 is MNHEY and CDR2 is SVGEGT. The CDR3 contains 14 residues. CDR3 DNA sequence: TGTACCGGCAGTTACGGGGGGAGTCGGGGGACCCAGTACTTC. Translated: CTGSYGGSRGTQYF.

The chain has TRBV24-1 and TRBJ1-2, with D perhaps matching TRBD1 (5 bases). This CDR3 contains 14 residues. Trimming pared 4 bases from V and 2 bases from J, leaving 10 bases between. Germline values: CDR1 KGHDR, CDR2 SFDVKD. CDR3 sequence (DNA): TGTGCCACCAGTGACCCTGGGGGGAACTATGGCTACACCTTC. The encoded protein is CATSDPGGNYGYTF.

The J gene is TRBJ2-7, the V gene TRBV27; 10 positions agree with TRBD2. The CDR3 runs 15 residues. Germline V gene sequence: CDR1 MNHEY, CDR2 SMNVEV (reference sequence). V shed 5 bases and J 2 bases; nucleotides not matched to a gene: 6. The CDR3: CASSPGTSVTYEQYF. For the CDR3, the DNA is TGTGCCAGCAGTCCCGGGACTAGCGTCACCTACGAGCAGTACTTC.

This clonotype was counted many times. The rearrangement uses TRBV27 and TRBJ2-1, with D hard to call. V gave up 0 bases and J gave up 1 base, with 10 bases separating them. Germline assignment: CDR1 MNHEY and CDR2 SMNVEV (reference sequence). The CDR3 totals 16 residues. This CDR3 is CASSLSRSASYNEQFF. The CDR3 DNA reads as TGTGCCAGCAGTTTATCTCGCTCCGCATCCTACAATGAGCAGTTCTTC.